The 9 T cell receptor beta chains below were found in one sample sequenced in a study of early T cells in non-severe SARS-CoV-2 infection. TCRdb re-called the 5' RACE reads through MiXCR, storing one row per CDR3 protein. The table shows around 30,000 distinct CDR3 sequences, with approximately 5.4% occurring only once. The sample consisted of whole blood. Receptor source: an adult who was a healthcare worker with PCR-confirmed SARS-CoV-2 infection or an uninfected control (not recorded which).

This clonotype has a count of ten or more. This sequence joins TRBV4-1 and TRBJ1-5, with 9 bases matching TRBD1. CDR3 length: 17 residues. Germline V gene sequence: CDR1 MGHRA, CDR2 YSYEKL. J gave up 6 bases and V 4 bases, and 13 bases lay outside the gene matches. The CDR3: CASSPSEQGAQAQPQHF. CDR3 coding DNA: TGCGCCAGCAGCCCATCCGAACAGGGGGCGCAGGCTCAGCCCCAGCATTTT.

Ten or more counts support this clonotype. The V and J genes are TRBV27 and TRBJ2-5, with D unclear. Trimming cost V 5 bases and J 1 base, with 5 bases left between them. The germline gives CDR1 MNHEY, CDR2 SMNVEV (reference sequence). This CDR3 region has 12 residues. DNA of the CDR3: TGTGCCAGCAGTCCTATCCAAGAGACCCAGTACTTC. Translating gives CASSPIQETQYF.

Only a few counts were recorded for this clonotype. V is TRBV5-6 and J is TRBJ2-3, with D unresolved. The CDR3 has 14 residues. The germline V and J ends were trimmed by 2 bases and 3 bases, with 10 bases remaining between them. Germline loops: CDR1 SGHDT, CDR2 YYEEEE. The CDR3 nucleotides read TGTGCCAGCAGCTTACTCCAACTTACAGATACGCAGTATTTT. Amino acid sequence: CASSLLQLTDTQYF.

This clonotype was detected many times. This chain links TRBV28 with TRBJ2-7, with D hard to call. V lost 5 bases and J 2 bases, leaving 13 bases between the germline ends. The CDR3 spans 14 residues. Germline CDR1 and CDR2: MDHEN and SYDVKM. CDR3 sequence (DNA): TGTGCCAGCAGTCCAGAAGGTCCTCCCTACGAGCAGTACTTC. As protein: CASSPEGPPYEQYF.

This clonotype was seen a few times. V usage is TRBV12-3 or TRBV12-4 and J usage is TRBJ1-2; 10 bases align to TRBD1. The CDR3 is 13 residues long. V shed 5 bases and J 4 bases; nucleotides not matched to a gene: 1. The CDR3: CASSRDRGYGYTF. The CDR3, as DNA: TGTGCCAGCAGTCGGGACAGGGGCTATGGCTACACCTTC.

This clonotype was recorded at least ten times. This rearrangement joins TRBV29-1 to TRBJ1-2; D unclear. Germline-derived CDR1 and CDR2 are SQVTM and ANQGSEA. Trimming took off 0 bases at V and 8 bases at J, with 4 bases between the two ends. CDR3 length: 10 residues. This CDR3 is CSVEDQGYTF. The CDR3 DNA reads TGCAGCGTTGAAGATCAAGGCTACACCTTC. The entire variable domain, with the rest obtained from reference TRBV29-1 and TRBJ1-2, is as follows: SAVISQKPSRDICQRGTSLTIQCQVDSQVTMMFWYRQQPGQSLTLIATANQGSEATYESGFVIDKFPISRPNLTFSTLTVSNMSPEDSSIYLCSVEDQGYTFGSGTRLTVV.

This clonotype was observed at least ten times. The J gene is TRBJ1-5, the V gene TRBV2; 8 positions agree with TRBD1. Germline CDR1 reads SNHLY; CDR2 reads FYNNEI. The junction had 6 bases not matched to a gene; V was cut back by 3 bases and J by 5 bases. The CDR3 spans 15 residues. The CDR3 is CASSEWTGRDQPQHF. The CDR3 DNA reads TGTGCCAGCAGTGAGTGGACAGGGAGAGATCAGCCCCAGCATTTT.

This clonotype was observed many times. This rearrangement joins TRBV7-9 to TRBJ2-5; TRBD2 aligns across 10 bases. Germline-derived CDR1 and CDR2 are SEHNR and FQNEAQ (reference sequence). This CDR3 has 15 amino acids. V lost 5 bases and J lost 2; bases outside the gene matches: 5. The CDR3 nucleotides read TGTGCCAGCAGCCGTTCGACTAGCGGGCAAGAGACCCAGTACTTC. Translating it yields CASSRSTSGQETQYF. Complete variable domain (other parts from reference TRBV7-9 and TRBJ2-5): DTGVSQNPRHKITKRGQNVTFRCDPISEHNRLYWYRQTLGQGPEFLTYFQNEAQLEKSRLLSDRFSAERPKGSFSTLEIQRTEQGDSAMYLCASSRSTSGQETQYFGPGTRLLVL.

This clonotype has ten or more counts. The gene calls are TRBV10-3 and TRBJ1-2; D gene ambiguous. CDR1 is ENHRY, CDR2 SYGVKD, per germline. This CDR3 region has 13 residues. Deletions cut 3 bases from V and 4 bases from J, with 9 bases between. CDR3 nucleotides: TGTGCCATCAGTGACCCCCGAACCTATGGCTACACCTTC. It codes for CAISDPRTYGYTF.